This T cell receptor (beta chain) is from a study of blood T cells in healthy people across ages. Combining a sample-barcoded 5' primer with a J-beta primer mix, a second PCR ran for about 7 to 12 cycles. MiXCR was run by TCRdb on the 5' RACE reads, yielding one entry per CDR3 protein. The sample has over 1,500,000 distinct CDR3 sequences; just under 50% are singletons. The germline CDR1 and CDR2 sequences are KGHDR and SFDVKD. The CDR3 is 16 residues long. The J segment lost 2 bases and the V segment lost 4 bases, leaving 6 bases of the junction unmatched. The source material was blood. The rearrangement links TRBV24-1 to TRBJ2-3, with 9 bases fitting TRBD1. The receptor's source is a woman in her 40s in good health. As DNA, the CDR3 is TGTGCCACCAGTGACCCGGGACAGGGAGTCACAGATACGCAGTATTTT. As protein: CATSDPGQGVTDTQYF.